The subject of this entry is one T cell receptor beta chain. Ten or more counts support this clonotype. No cognate antigen has been identified for it. Within one base of it there is no much larger clone, and no base qualities were kept. In light of the paper, this sample's treatment or condition label describes: allogeneic hematopoietic cell transplantation with graft depleted of TCRalphabeta T cells and CD19 B cells. Transplant recipients were children who received TCRalphabeta/CD19-depleted allogeneic hematopoietic cell grafts. This entry comes from a study of T-cell reconstitution after alpha-beta-depleted transplantation in children (dated by TCRdb to about 2016). Broadly, across the study: The study quantitatively tracked T-cell immune reconstitution after TCRalphabeta/CD19-depleted allogeneic hematopoietic cell transplantation in children using TCR repertoire profiling.

V gives up 6 bases and J gives up 3 bases, and the segment between their germline ends measures 12 bases. CDR3 length: 13 amino acids, cysteine to phenylalanine. Of all the DNA, just the CDR3 is kept, 39 bases in frame from base 1. CDR1 MDHEN and CDR2 SYDVKM were looked up in the germline V gene. Library generation was performed with PCR. The sequencer listed for this sample is Illumina HiSeq 2500. Molecular barcoding was employed in the preparation of TCR libraries, with unique molecular identifiers being used to normalize TCRbeta repertoire quantification. TCRdb itself trimmed the public reads at Q25 with fastp, ran MiXCR and retained productive beta chains. Entries are consolidated by CDR3 protein sequence, retaining the most common genes and DNA. The sample table shows about 110,000 distinct CDR3 sequences, and approximately 6% are seen once. Approximately 25% of the sample lies in the top ten.

The full study reports these points: Hyperexpanded clone frequencies declined over subsequent months; after one year, T-cell counts and TCRbeta diversity were mostly attributed to newly produced T cells. Apparently early alphabetaT-cell count recovery about two months after transplant reportedly relied on only several hundred rapidly expanded clones derived from non-depleted graft cells. In some patients, the high TCRbeta diversity seen at day 60 was put down to recipient T cells and intrathymic progenitors that had survived conditioning.

This receptor was identified in a male patient between 2 and 15 years old who had a stem cell transplant for acute lymphoblastic leukemia, so the T cells may come from the graft donor. The sequencing here drew on PBMCs, mostly from graft donor cells, taken 360 days after TCRalphabeta/CD19-depleted stem cell transplant. The V gene is TRBV28 and the J gene is TRBJ2-7; a confident D gene designation cannot be given. Here the CDR3 is given as CASSPSWGYEQYF. The DNA sequence is given as TGTGCCAGCAGCCCGTCTTGGGGCTACGAGCAGTACTTC. The reference TRBV28 and TRBJ2-7 proteins fill in what lies around the CDR3, so the full variable domain reads DVKVTQSSRYLVKRTGEKVFLECVQDMDHENMFWYRQDPGLGLRLIYFSYDVKMKEKGDIPEGYSVSREKKERFSLILESASTNQTSMYLCASSPSWGYEQYFGPGTRLTVT.